This entry lists 20 T cell receptor beta chains sequenced from one sample in a study of blood T cells in healthy people across ages. Through a sample-barcoded 5' primer and a J-beta primer mix, a second PCR was run for roughly 7 to 12 cycles. From the 5' RACE reads, TCRdb called clonotypes with MiXCR, one entry per CDR3 protein. Among around 800,000 distinct CDR3 sequences, roughly 60% were seen once, and the ten largest hold around a quarter. The sample consisted of blood. These TCRs come from a young man in good health.

V and J are TRBV5-5 and TRBJ2-1; D uncertain. Germline loops: CDR1 SGHKS, CDR2 YYEKEE (reference sequence). Trimming pared 2 bases from V and 5 bases from J, leaving 8 bases between. The CDR3 spans 13 residues. The CDR3 is CASSFVPHNEQFF. CDR3 bases: TGTGCCAGCAGCTTTGTTCCTCACAATGAGCAGTTCTTC.

CDR3 sequence (DNA): TGTGCCAGTAGTCCCCGGGGCCTCTCCCCCCTCCACTTT. This encodes CASSPRGLSPLHF. The chain employs TRBV19 and TRBJ1-6; tentative D call: TRBD1 (5 bases). CDR3 length equals 13 residues. CDR1 is LNHDA, CDR2 SQIVND, per germline (reference sequence). V was trimmed by 5 bases and J by 13 bases, leaving 15 bases between them. The whole variable domain, filled in from reference TRBV19 and TRBJ1-6, reads DGGITQSPKYLFRKEGQNVTLSCEQNLNHDAMYWYRQDPGQGLRLIYYSQIVNDFQKGDIAEGYSVSREKKESFPLTVTSAQKNPTAFYLCASSPRGLSPLHFGNGTRLTVT.

A few counts support this clonotype. The rearrangement links TRBV12-3 or TRBV12-4 to TRBJ2-7; D tentatively fits TRBD1 or TRBD2 (7 bases each). V dropped 3 bases and J dropped 3 bases, with 18 bases sitting between them. The CDR3 is made up of 16 amino acids. CDR3 region: CASSFEGGGAIYEQYF. CDR3 DNA: TGTGCCAGCAGTTTTGAGGGAGGGGGCGCGATCTACGAGCAGTACTTC.

V and J are TRBV5-6 and TRBJ2-7; weak D call: TRBD1 (6 bases). V dropped 4 bases and J dropped 7 bases, with 24 bases sitting between them. Germline values: CDR1 SGHDT, CDR2 YYEEEE. The CDR3 contains 16 residues. CDR3 bases: TGTGCCAGCAGCCCTAACGCTAGACAGGCCACTCGGGAGCAGTACTTC. Translated, it gives CASSPNARQATREQYF.

This chain links TRBV6-2 or TRBV6-3 with TRBJ2-1; tentatively, D is TRBD1 or TRBD2 (6 bases each). Germline V gene sequence: CDR1 MNHEY, CDR2 SVGEGT. The length of the CDR3 is 13 residues. Trimming removed 6 bases from V and 2 bases from J, with 8 bases in between. The CDR3 region is CASREGAYNEQFF. CDR3 nucleotides: TGTGCCAGCAGGGAGGGGGCCTACAATGAGCAGTTCTTC.

The chain recombines TRBV29-1 with TRBJ2-1; 15 bases are shared with TRBD2. V lost 7 bases to trimming and J lost 0 bases; unmatched junction nucleotides: 4. The germline V gene encodes CDR1 SQVTM and CDR2 ANQGSEA. There are 16 residues in the CDR3. In DNA form, the CDR3 reads TGCAGCGCCGGACTAGCGGGGGGGAACTCCTACAATGAGCAGTTCTTC. Its protein product is CSAGLAGGNSYNEQFF.

J is TRBJ2-2 and V is TRBV6-6, with TRBD2 matching over 10 bases. The CDR3 sequence is 16 residues long. Germline loops: CDR1 MNHNY, CDR2 SVGAGI (reference sequence). J lost 9 bases, V lost 0 bases, and 7 bases had no gene match. The CDR3 sequence is CASSYSGASGGRELFF. The CDR3 DNA reads as TGTGCCAGCAGTTACTCGGGGGCTAGCGGGGGCCGGGAGCTGTTTTTT.

J is TRBJ2-2 and V is TRBV29-1; TRBD1 might be the D (6 bases). The germline V and J ends were trimmed by 3 bases and 5 bases, with 10 bases remaining between them. CDR1 and CDR2 from the germline V gene are SQVTM and ANQGSEA. This CDR3 contains 13 residues. The CDR3 region has the DNA TGCAGCGTTGAGGGGGCCCGAACCGGGGAGCTGTTTTTT. This gives the protein CSVEGARTGELFF.

The V and J genes are TRBV6-5 and TRBJ2-4; possible D gene TRBD2, 7 bases. Germline assignment: CDR1 MNHEY and CDR2 SVGAGI. CDR3 length: 14 amino acids. V was pared by 7 bases and J by 6 bases, with 16 bases between. Here the CDR3 DNA reads TGTGCCAGCACCGCAGGGGAGGGTTCAAACATTCAGTACTTC. As protein: CASTAGEGSNIQYF.

This clonotype was counted between two and nine times. The chain recombines TRBV11-2 with TRBJ2-1, with unresolved D. Trimming removed 9 bases from V and 5 bases from J, with 5 bases in between. This CDR3 contains 10 residues. Germline loops: CDR1 SGHAT, CDR2 FQNNGV. CDR3 amino acids: CASLNNEQFF. Written as DNA, the CDR3 is TGTGCCAGTTTAAACAATGAGCAGTTCTTC.

The gene calls are TRBV20-1 and TRBJ2-7; D is possibly TRBD1 (6 bases). Trimming cost V 7 bases and J 4 bases, with 17 bases left between them. The germline CDR1 and CDR2 sequences are DFQATT and SNEGSKA (reference sequence). The CDR3 totals 13 residues. The CDR3 coding sequence is TGCAGTGTACGACAGGCAAAGAGTTACGAGCAGTACTTC. It encodes CSVRQAKSYEQYF.

The chain combines TRBV25-1 with TRBJ1-1; D gene uncertain. Deletions cut 6 bases from V and 0 bases from J, with 8 bases between. This CDR3 spans 13 amino acids. The germline gives CDR1 MGHDK, CDR2 SYGVNS. The CDR3 protein is CASRGGMNTEAFF. CDR3 bases: TGTGCCAGCAGGGGAGGGATGAACACTGAAGCTTTCTTT.

Written as DNA, the CDR3 is TGTGCCAGCAGCCAAGAGGGCCTAGAGCCGTCCAGGGATACGCAGTATTTT. Translating gives CASSQEGLEPSRDTQYF. The chain carries TRBV4-2 and TRBJ2-3; D ambiguous. V dropped 0 bases and J dropped 6 bases, with 19 bases sitting between them. Germline CDR1 LGHNA, CDR2 YNFKEQ. The CDR3 totals 17 residues.

This clonotype came up many times. The genes are TRBV4-3 and TRBJ1-6, with 7 bases matching TRBD1. CDR3 length: 14 residues. The V gene's germline CDR1 is LGHNA and CDR2 YSLEER. J was trimmed by 11 bases and V by 3 bases; bases with no gene match: 7. The CDR3 nucleotides are TGCGCCAGCAGCCAGGTGACAGGGACGACACCCCTCCACTTT. Protein sequence: CASSQVTGTTPLHF.

The chain couples TRBV29-1 to TRBJ1-4, with 9 bases matching TRBD1. V was clipped by 5 bases and J by 6 bases; unmatched bases: 4. Germline CDR1 reads SQVTM; CDR2 reads ANQGSEA. The CDR3 is made up of 13 amino acids. CDR3 region: CSVTGTGHEKLFF. DNA of the CDR3: TGCAGCGTTACCGGGACAGGGCATGAAAAACTGTTTTTT.

This chain links TRBV10-3 with TRBJ2-3, with 7 bases that match TRBD1. Looked up from germline, CDR1 is ENHRY and CDR2 is SYGVKD. This CDR3 region has 13 residues. J lost 0 bases, V lost 8 bases, and 2 bases had no gene match. CDR3 loop: CAIGTASTDTQYF. The CDR3, as DNA: TGTGCCATCGGGACAGCAAGCACAGATACGCAGTATTTT.

This clonotype was detected only once. CDR3 sequence (DNA): TGCAGCGCCACACCCCCGACGGGGATTAACTATGGCTACACCTTC. Encoded protein: CSATPPTGINYGYTF. V usage is TRBV29-1 and J usage is TRBJ1-2; D uncertain. Germline CDR1 reads SQVTM; CDR2 reads ANQGSEA. Trimming left V 7 bases short and J 1 base short, with 19 bases between. This CDR3 has 15 amino acids.

The V and J genes are TRBV29-1 and TRBJ1-1, with D perhaps matching TRBD1 (5 bases). V was trimmed by 5 bases and J by 4 bases, leaving 8 bases between them. The length of the CDR3 is 11 residues. The V gene's germline CDR1 is SQVTM and CDR2 ANQGSEA. DNA for the CDR3: TGCAGCGTTTCTGGGGGCACTGAAGCTTTCTTT. This gives the protein CSVSGGTEAFF. Full variable domain (outside the CDR3, taken from reference TRBV29-1 and TRBJ1-1): SAVISQKPSRDICQRGTSLTIQCQVDSQVTMMFWYRQQPGQSLTLIATANQGSEATYESGFVIDKFPISRPNLTFSTLTVSNMSPEDSSIYLCSVSGGTEAFFGQGTRLTVV.

The CDR3 is CASSKALAGQETQYF. DNA for the CDR3: TGTGCCAGCAGCAAAGCCCTAGCGGGGCAAGAGACCCAGTACTTC. The rearrangement joins TRBV21-1 to TRBJ2-5; the table's D call of TRBD2 was not tested on the DNA. TRBV21-1 is deemed a pseudogene. This CDR3 is 15 amino acids long.

This rearrangement joins TRBV10-3 to TRBJ2-3, with TRBD2 identical over 9 bases. V was clipped by 3 bases and J by 1 base; unmatched bases: 5. The CDR3 extends over 16 amino acids. Per germline, CDR1 ENHRY and CDR2 SYGVKD. The CDR3 sequence: CAISEPTSGRTDTQYF. In DNA form, the CDR3 reads TGTGCCATCAGTGAACCGACTAGCGGACGCACAGATACGCAGTATTTT.